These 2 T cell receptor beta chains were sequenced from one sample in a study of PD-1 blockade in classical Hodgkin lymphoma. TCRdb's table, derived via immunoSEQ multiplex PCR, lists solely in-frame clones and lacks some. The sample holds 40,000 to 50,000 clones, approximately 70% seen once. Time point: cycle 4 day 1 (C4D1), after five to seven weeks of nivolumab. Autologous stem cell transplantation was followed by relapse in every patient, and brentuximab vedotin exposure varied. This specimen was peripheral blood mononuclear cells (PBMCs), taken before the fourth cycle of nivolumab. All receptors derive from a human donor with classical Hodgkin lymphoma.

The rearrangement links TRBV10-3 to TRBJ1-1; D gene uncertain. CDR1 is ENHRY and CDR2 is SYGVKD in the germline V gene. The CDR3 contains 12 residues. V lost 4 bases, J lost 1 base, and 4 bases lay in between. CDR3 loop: CAISGWNTEAFF. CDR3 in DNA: TGTGCCATCAGTGGATGGAACACTGAAGCTTTCTTT.

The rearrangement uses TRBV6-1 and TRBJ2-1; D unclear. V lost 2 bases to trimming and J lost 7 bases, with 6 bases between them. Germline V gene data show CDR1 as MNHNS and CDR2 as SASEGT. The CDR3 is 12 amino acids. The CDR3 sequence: CASSELGNEQFF. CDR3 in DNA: TGTGCCAGCAGTGAACTTGGGAATGAGCAGTTCTTC.